Sequencing of this T cell receptor beta chain was carried out in a study of T-cell memory formation after mild COVID-19 (dated by TCRdb to the early 2020s). Broadly, across the study: Most TCR sequence clusters were specific to one of the two donors. The cohort comprised two young, previously healthy adult volunteers, one female and one male. In a couple of donors, T-cell clones that expanded and contracted after mild COVID-19 were followed by sequencing TCRalpha and TCRbeta repertoires longitudinally.

Only a few counts were recorded for this clonotype. No antigen is known for it. No qualities accompany the bases; no much larger clone lies one base away. General findings and caveats noted by the study authors: The detection of some responding clones in pre-infection memory suggests that pre-existing cross-reactive memory T cells joined the SARS-CoV-2 response. SARS-CoV-2 specificity of the second-wave clones peaking on day 37 was not confirmed. From day 15 to 85, contracting clones showed balanced CD4/CD8 phenotypes, whereas a second wave of clones that expanded from day 15 to 37 leaned towards CD4+. Contracting CD4+ clones were located mainly in the CM and EM memory subsets, whereas CD8+ clones were found to be enriched in EMRA. The study included only two mild cases, and larger cohorts that include severe cases with pre-infection samples were judged to be necessary.

Instrument used: Illumina NovaSeq 6000. TCRalpha and TCRbeta cDNA libraries were constructed by 5'RACE with constant-segment primers, with sample barcodes and unique molecular identifiers being introduced. RNA was extracted from every sample with Trizol reagent. Amplification of the libraries took two PCR steps, and the second step added a second sample barcode plus Illumina TruSeq adapters. Sequencing of the libraries was done on an Illumina NovaSeq, producing 2 x 150 bp paired-end reads. Regarding the original processing steps: Reads were demultiplexed and collapsed into UMI-guided consensus sequences with migec v1.2.7. With mixcr v2.1.11, UMI consensuses were aligned to TRA and TRB V and J templates and assembled into clonotypes. A clonotype was counted as expanded or contracted only when both edgeR and NoisET called the clonotype significant, with the noise models trained on biological replicates. For edgeR calls, the cutoffs were a false discovery rate-adjusted p below 0.01 and a log2 fold-change threshold of 1. As an exploratory analysis of dynamics, PCA with hierarchical clustering was applied to max-normalized trajectories of the 1000 most abundant clonotypes. Separately sequenced CD4+ and CD8+ repertoires were used to assign the CD4 or CD8 phenotype of responding clones. TCRdb reanalyzed the raw reads on its own, using fastp at Q25 for trimming and MiXCR for clone calling, and kept in-frame beta chains. CDR3 protein duplicates are merged, each entry listing the most common genes and DNA. The authors' filters were not applied to this entry. The sample table contains 130,000 to 150,000 distinct CDR3 sequences; only one count was recorded for 15% to 20% of them. The leading ten clones occupy about 2% of the sample.

Trimming takes 8 bases from V and 7 bases from J, and the germline ends sit 12 bases apart. The CDR3 sequence holds 12 residues, the cysteine and phenylalanine included. Left in the record is the CDR3 DNA by itself, 36 bases read in frame from the first base. As encoded in the germline V gene (reference sequence), CDR1 is DFQATT while CDR2 is SNEGSKA. PBMCs were isolated by Ficoll-Paque density gradient centrifugation. Sequencing was performed on PBMCs or a T cell subset sorted from them (not recorded which). The origin of this receptor is an adult woman who had mild COVID-19 (a few samples of this study predate the infection). The sample titles of this study are shuffled in the database, so cell type and time point are left out; the donor was told from shared clones. The chain is made from TRBV20-1 and TRBJ1-6; confidence is insufficient to name the D gene. The CDR3 region: CSNGGNNSPLHF. The nucleotide sequence is given as TGCAGTAATGGAGGGAACAATTCACCCCTCCACTTT.